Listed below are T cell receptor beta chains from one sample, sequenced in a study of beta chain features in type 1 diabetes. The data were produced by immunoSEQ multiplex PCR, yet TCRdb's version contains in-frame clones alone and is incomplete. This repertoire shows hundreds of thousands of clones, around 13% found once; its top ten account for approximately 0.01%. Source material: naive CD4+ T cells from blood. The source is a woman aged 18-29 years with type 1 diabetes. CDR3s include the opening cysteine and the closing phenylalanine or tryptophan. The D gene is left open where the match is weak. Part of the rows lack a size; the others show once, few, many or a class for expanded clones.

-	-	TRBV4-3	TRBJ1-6	CASSQEGGSSYNSPLHF	TGCGCCAGCAGCCAAGAGGGAGGGAGCTCCTATAATTCACCCCTCCACTTT
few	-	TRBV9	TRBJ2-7	CASSPRDSPYEQYF	TGTGCCAGCAGCCCGCGGGACAGCCCCTACGAGCAGTACTTC
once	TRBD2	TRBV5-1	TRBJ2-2	CASSPGLADTGELFF	TGCGCCAGCAGCCCGGGACTAGCGGACACCGGGGAGCTGTTTTTT
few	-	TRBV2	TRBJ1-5	CASSPEAGSNQPQHF	TGTGCCAGCAGTCCCGAGGCGGGGAGCAATCAGCCCCAGCATTTT
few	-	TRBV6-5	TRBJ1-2	CASSREWGNWYGYTF	TGTGCCAGCTCACGGGAGTGGGGGAATTGGTATGGCTACACCTTC
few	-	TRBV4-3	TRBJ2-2	CASSQEAHRTNTGELFF	TGCGCCAGCAGCCAAGAAGCTCACAGGACGAACACCGGGGAGCTGTTTTTT
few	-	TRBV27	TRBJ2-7	CASRRFSRNEQYF	TGTGCCAGCAGGAGGTTCTCGCGGAACGAGCAGTACTTC
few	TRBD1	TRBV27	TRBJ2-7	CASSKDRVRFEQYF	TGTGCCAGCAGCAAGGACAGGGTGAGGTTCGAGCAGTACTTC
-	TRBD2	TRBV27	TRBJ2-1	CASSLLAGKDEQFF	TGTGCCAGCAGTTTGTTAGCGGGAAAGGATGAGCAGTTCTTC
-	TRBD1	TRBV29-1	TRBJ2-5	CSVEAFIRGPRETQYF	TGCAGCGTTGAAGCCTTTATCAGGGGGCCTCGAGAGACCCAGTACTTC